This T cell receptor beta chain was retrieved from a study of T cells in women clearing cervical HPV infection. Whole-study results and caveats: Cases carried less TRBV6-7 than controls: about 0.1% versus 0.15%. Combining TCR richness with V gene abundances gave approximately 0.8 AUC.

On this clone: Antigen specificity is unknown. The read finishes 3 residues shy of the CDR3 end, and the germline J gene is used to complete it.

This CDR3 has 15 amino acids. V was clipped by 1 base and J by 2 bases; unmatched bases: 1. Germline V lookup: CDR1 LGHNA, CDR2 YNFKEQ. Data came from immunoSEQ multiplex PCR; TCRdb stores just in-frame clones and leaves some out. This sample's table has more than 30,000 clones. Source material: blood buffy coat. This clonotype originated in a woman between 18 and 69 years old with a cervical HPV16 infection that either progressed to CIN3+ or cleared (not recorded which). V is TRBV4-2 and J is TRBJ2-1, with 8 bases identical to TRBD1. The sequenced part of the CDR3 DNA is TGTGCCAGCAGCCAAGGGACAGGGCCCTACAATGAG. Translation: CASSQGTGPYNE. The whole CDR3 reads CASSQGTGPYNEQFF.